These T cell receptor beta chains were read from a single sample in a study of T-cell memory formation after mild COVID-19. TCRdb called the 5' RACE reads again in MiXCR, with one record for every CDR3 protein. The repertoire holds a few hundred thousand distinct CDR3 sequences, roughly 15% seen once, with approximately 21% in the top ten. Sequenced material: PBMCs or a T cell subset sorted from them (not recorded which). These receptors all stem from a man between 18 and 35 years old who had mild COVID-19 (a few samples of this study predate the infection). Cell type and time point are not known. CDR3s include the opening cysteine and the closing phenylalanine or tryptophan. Each record gives: V gene, clone size, D gene, J gene, CDR3 length, CDR3 DNA, CDR3 protein. A D gene is named only where the DNA matches it firmly. Clone size is not always given. Where it is, it says once, few, many or a class for expanded clones.

v_gene: TRBV20-1
abundance: NA
d_gene: TRBD2
j_gene: TRBJ2-7
len: 15
CDR3nt: TGCAGTGCTAGCCGGGGTCTAGCGGGGCGCTACGAGCAGTACTTC
CDR3aa: CSASRGLAGRYEQYF

v_gene: TRBV6-2/TRBV6-3
abundance: few
d_gene: NA
j_gene: TRBJ2-7
len: 13
CDR3nt: TGTGCCAGCAGTTACTCGAAATCTTACGAGCAGTACTTC
CDR3aa: CASSYSKSYEQYF

v_gene: TRBV2
abundance: few
d_gene: NA
j_gene: TRBJ2-7
len: 11
CDR3nt: TGTGCCAGCATGCGGGACTACGAGCAGTACTTC
CDR3aa: CASMRDYEQYF

v_gene: TRBV2
abundance: few
d_gene: TRBD2
j_gene: TRBJ2-1
len: 16
CDR3nt: TGTGCCAGCACGGCAGAGCGGGGGGGCCTGGTCAATGAGCAGTTCTTC
CDR3aa: CASTAERGGLVNEQFF

v_gene: TRBV5-8
abundance: few
d_gene: TRBD1
j_gene: TRBJ2-5
len: 15
CDR3nt: TGTGCCAGCGGTTTAGGACAGGGACTCCAAGAGACCCAGTACTTC
CDR3aa: CASGLGQGLQETQYF

v_gene: TRBV7-9
abundance: few
d_gene: NA
j_gene: TRBJ2-3
len: 12
CDR3nt: TGTGCCAGCACCCCTATTTCAGATACGCAGTATTTT
CDR3aa: CASTPISDTQYF

v_gene: TRBV7-2
abundance: few
d_gene: NA
j_gene: TRBJ1-4
len: 14
CDR3nt: TGTGCCAGCAGCCGCGACAGGTCTAATGAAAAACTGTTTTTT
CDR3aa: CASSRDRSNEKLFF

v_gene: TRBV20-1
abundance: NA
d_gene: NA
j_gene: TRBJ2-7
len: 14
CDR3nt: TGCAGTGCTGAAAGGGACACAAACTCCTACGAGCAGTACTTC
CDR3aa: CSAERDTNSYEQYF

v_gene: TRBV11-1
abundance: once
d_gene: TRBD2
j_gene: TRBJ2-6
len: 17
CDR3nt: TGTGCCAGCAGCGGCGGGGGTTCTTCCTCTGGGGCCAACGTCCTGACTTTC
CDR3aa: CASSGGGSSSGANVLTF

v_gene: TRBV19
abundance: few
d_gene: NA
j_gene: TRBJ1-2
len: 10
CDR3nt: TGTGCCAGTAGCGACTATGGCTACACCTTC
CDR3aa: CASSDYGYTF

v_gene: TRBV6-6
abundance: NA
d_gene: NA
j_gene: TRBJ1-5
len: 16
CDR3nt: TGTGCCAGCAGTGAAGCGAAGCTGTATAGCAATCAGCCCCAGCATTTT
CDR3aa: CASSEAKLYSNQPQHF

v_gene: TRBV5-1
abundance: few
d_gene: TRBD1
j_gene: TRBJ1-1
len: 14
CDR3nt: TGCGCCAGCACCCTTTTGACAGGGGGCACTGAAGCTTTCTTT
CDR3aa: CASTLLTGGTEAFF

v_gene: TRBV4-3
abundance: NA
d_gene: TRBD1
j_gene: TRBJ2-2
len: 17
CDR3nt: TGCGCCAGCAGCCAAGGTCTGAGGGACAGGGACACCGGGGAGCTGTTTTTT
CDR3aa: CASSQGLRDRDTGELFF

v_gene: TRBV7-2
abundance: few
d_gene: NA
j_gene: TRBJ2-5
len: 13
CDR3nt: TGTGCCAGCAGCCCTCAGGGGCGGGGGACCCAGTACTTC
CDR3aa: CASSPQGRGTQYF

v_gene: TRBV25-1
abundance: many
d_gene: NA
j_gene: TRBJ2-7
len: 13
CDR3nt: TGTGCCAGCAGCCCGAGGGGGGGCTACGAGCAGTACTTC
CDR3aa: CASSPRGGYEQYF

v_gene: TRBV5-1
abundance: few
d_gene: NA
j_gene: TRBJ1-2
len: 13
CDR3nt: TGCGCCAGCAGCTACCAAGACAGCTATGGCTACACCTTC
CDR3aa: CASSYQDSYGYTF

v_gene: TRBV5-6
abundance: NA
d_gene: NA
j_gene: TRBJ2-3
len: 14
CDR3nt: TGTGCCAGCAGCTTGCCGGGGATCACAGATACGCAGTATTTT
CDR3aa: CASSLPGITDTQYF